One sample yielded the 25 T cell receptor beta chains listed below, sequenced in a study of prognosis after radiotherapy for stage I lung cancer. Two rounds of multiplex PCR amplified TCR beta CDR3 from genomic DNA. Primers specific to each TRBV and TRBJ gene were used in first-round PCR. TCRdb independently ran MiXCR on the multiplex PCR reads; one entry per CDR3 protein. Here the sample spans approximately 16,000 distinct CDR3 sequences, 29% being singletons. Sequencing was performed on PBMCs, taken before or after stereotactic body radiation therapy (not recorded which). Every receptor here comes from a donor aged 50 or older with non-small cell lung cancer.

There are many counts of this clonotype. The rearrangement links TRBV27 to TRBJ2-2; 9 positions match TRBD1. The germline V gene encodes CDR1 MNHEY and CDR2 SMNVEV (reference sequence). The CDR3 is 16 amino acids. V was clipped by 0 bases and J by 2 bases; unmatched bases: 1. The CDR3 is CASSLSGQGNTGELFF. The CDR3 DNA reads TGTGCCAGCAGTTTATCGGGACAGGGTAACACCGGGGAGCTGTTTTTT.

This clonotype ranks as medium-sized. The rearrangement joins TRBV5-1 to TRBJ2-2; 9 bases agree with TRBD1. From germline, CDR1 is SGHRS and CDR2 YFSETQ. V lost 0 bases, J lost 6 bases, and 3 bases stayed unmatched. The CDR3 has 15 amino acids. CDR3 protein: CASSLVQGASGELFF. DNA of the CDR3: TGCGCCAGCAGCTTGGTACAGGGGGCATCCGGGGAGCTGTTTTTT.

At least ten counts were recorded for this clonotype. The chain is built from TRBV19 and TRBJ2-3, with D possibly called TRBD1 or TRBD2 (5 bases each). From germline, CDR1 is LNHDA and CDR2 SQIVND (reference sequence). The CDR3 runs to 14 residues. Deletions cut 7 bases from V and 1 base from J, with 12 bases between. CDR3 protein: CASTQGPRTDTQYF. In nucleotides, the CDR3 is TGTGCCAGTACCCAGGGACCGCGCACAGATACGCAGTATTTT.

This clonotype has only a few counts. Its ends do not fully match the called genes, so a read error is possible. The chain uses TRBV7-9 and TRBJ2-6; D possibly corresponds to TRBD2 (7 bases). Germline V gene sequence: CDR1 SEHNR, CDR2 FQNEAQ (reference sequence). This CDR3 has 18 residues. The CDR3 nucleotides are TGTGCCAGCAGGCGGGGGACAATCTTTTCCTCCGGGGACAACGTCCTGACTTTC. Translating it yields CASRRGTIFSSGDNVLTF. The complete variable domain, with remaining parts taken from reference TRBV7-9 and TRBJ2-6, reads DTGVSQNPRHKITKRGQNVTFRCDPISEHNRLYWYRQTLGQGPEFLTYFQNEAQLEKSRLLSDRFSAERPKGSFSTLEIQRTEQGDSAMYLCASRRGTIFSSGDNVLTFGAGSRLTVL.

This clonotype was seen repeatedly, ten times or more. This chain connects TRBV7-9 to TRBJ2-2; D is perhaps TRBD2 (6 bases). The CDR3 runs to 17 residues. CDR1 SEHNR and CDR2 FQNEAQ come from the germline V gene (reference sequence). Trimming cost V 0 bases and J 3 bases, with 14 bases left between them. Here the CDR3 reads CASSLARGRRDTGELFF. The CDR3 bases are TGTGCCAGCAGCTTAGCGCGGGGAAGAAGGGACACCGGGGAGCTGTTTTTT.

For this clonotype: A much larger clone is a single base away; this may be a read error. The rearrangement joins TRBV6-2 or TRBV6-3 to TRBJ2-7; D is possibly TRBD1 (6 bases). The V gene lost 5 bases and the J gene lost 2 bases, with 16 bases spanning the gap. Per germline, CDR1 MNHEY and CDR2 SVGEGT. There are 15 residues in the CDR3. In nucleotides, the CDR3 is TGTGCCAGCAGTAAAACAGGGATCGCCCCCTACGAGCAGTACTTC. Translated, it gives CASSKTGIAPYEQYF.

This clonotype was counted at least ten times. The junction does not match germline at one end; this may be a read error. The chain employs TRBV4-3 and TRBJ2-7, with a tentative D call TRBD2 (5 bases). The CDR3 length is 16 residues. Germline-derived CDR1 and CDR2 are LGHNA and YSLEER. DNA of the CDR3: TGCGCCAGCAGCCAAGACCCCAGCGGCCTCTCCAACGAGCAGTACTTC. Translated, it gives CASSQDPSGLSNEQYF.

By sample fraction, this clonotype is medium-sized. V usage is TRBV27 and J usage is TRBJ1-4; D not certain. V lost 3 bases and J 8 bases, leaving 7 bases between the germline ends. The V gene's germline CDR1 is MNHEY and CDR2 SMNVEV (reference sequence). CDR3 length: 12 amino acids. This chain's CDR3 is CASSFFGEKLFF. CDR3 nucleotides: TGTGCCAGCAGTTTCTTTGGAGAAAAACTGTTTTTT.

Notes on this clonotype: A single base separates this from a much larger clone, so it may be a read error. V gene TRBV19 combines with J gene TRBJ2-7, with a weak D call TRBD2 (6 bases). CDR3 length: 16 residues. Germline lookup yields CDR1 LNHDA and CDR2 SQIVND (reference sequence). This CDR3 is CAGSSRRLGTASEQYF. The CDR3 nucleotides are TGTGCCGGTAGTTCCCGTCGACTGGGGACTGCTAGCGAGCAGTACTTC.

The sample holds a few counts of this clonotype. A single base separates this from a much larger clone, so it may be a read error. The CDR3 here is CASSFGKSVGGPGNEQFF. CDR3 nucleotides: TGTGCCAGCAGTTTCGGCAAGAGCGTGGGAGGGCCCGGCAATGAGCAGTTCTTC. The V call is TRBV12-3 or TRBV12-4, the J call TRBJ2-1; the match to TRBD2 covers 7 bases. Trimming at V came to 3 bases and at J to 6 bases, leaving 17 bases not matched to a gene. The CDR3 is 18 residues long.

This clonotype was seen ten or more times. The gene calls are TRBV5-1 and TRBJ2-3; 7 bases agree with TRBD2. This CDR3 spans 14 amino acids. Germline assignment: CDR1 SGHRS and CDR2 YFSETQ. V gave up 7 bases and J gave up 1 base; unmatched junction bases: 6. For the CDR3, the DNA is TGCGCCAGCGGACTAGGAGAGGGCACAGATACGCAGTATTTT. This encodes CASGLGEGTDTQYF. Using reference TRBV5-1 and TRBJ2-3 for the parts outside the CDR3, the full variable domain is KAGVTQTPRYLIKTRGQQVTLSCSPISGHRSVSWYQQTPGQGLQFLFEYFSETQRNKGNFPGRFSGRQFSNSRSEMNVSTLELGDSALYLCASGLGEGTDTQYFGPGTRLTVL.

Within the sample, this clonotype is medium-sized. V and J are TRBV20-1 and TRBJ1-2; possibly TRBD1 for D (6 bases). Germline assignment: CDR1 DFQATT and CDR2 SNEGSKA (reference sequence). The V and J ends lost 0 bases and 3 bases respectively, with 17 bases between them. The CDR3 extends over 16 amino acids. The CDR3 loop reads CSARESDRIQYYGYTF. Here the CDR3 DNA reads TGCAGTGCTAGAGAGTCGGACAGAATACAATACTATGGCTACACCTTC.

The sample holds many counts of this clonotype. V usage is TRBV5-1 and J usage is TRBJ2-3; D perhaps matches TRBD2 (5 bases). Deletions cut 1 base from V and 0 bases from J, with 9 bases between. The germline gives CDR1 SGHRS, CDR2 YFSETQ. The CDR3 runs to 15 residues. This CDR3 reads CASSLIGVSTDTQYF. CDR3 nucleotide sequence: TGCGCCAGCAGCTTGATCGGGGTTAGCACAGATACGCAGTATTTT.

Note on this clonotype: With a far larger clone one base away, a read error is the likely cause. J is TRBJ2-5 and V is TRBV6-4, with 9 bases that match TRBD2. In germline, CDR1 is MRHNA, CDR2 SNTAGT. The CDR3 is 19 residues long. Written as DNA, the CDR3 is TGTGCCACCGCGTCCCTTAGGGGGGCTAGCGGGACTAGACGAGAGACCAAGTACTTC. This gives the protein CATASLRGASGTRRETKYF.

This clonotype has a count of ten or more. The V call is TRBV28, the J call TRBJ1-5; possible D gene TRBD1, 5 bases. The CDR3 has 14 amino acids. Germline lookup yields CDR1 MDHEN and CDR2 SYDVKM. V lost 3 bases to trimming and J lost 3 bases, with 9 bases between them. This CDR3 reads CASSFPGYNQPQHF. CDR3 nucleotides: TGTGCCAGCAGTTTCCCAGGGTACAATCAGCCCCAGCATTTT. The whole variable domain, remainder taken from reference TRBV28 and TRBJ1-5, is DVKVTQSSRYLVKRTGEKVFLECVQDMDHENMFWYRQDPGLGLRLIYFSYDVKMKEKGDIPEGYSVSREKKERFSLILESASTNQTSMYLCASSFPGYNQPQHFGDGTRLSIL.

This clonotype is medium-sized within its sample. The gene calls are TRBV11-2 and TRBJ1-3; D call uncertain. The CDR3 is made up of 13 amino acids. The germline V and J ends were trimmed by 0 bases and 2 bases, with 2 bases remaining between them. Germline values: CDR1 SGHAT, CDR2 FQNNGV. CDR3 in amino acids: CASSLEPGNTIYF. In DNA form, the CDR3 reads TGTGCCAGCAGCTTAGAACCTGGAAACACCATATATTTT.

A remark on this clonotype: A much larger clone lies one base from this, so it may be a read error. The rearrangement uses TRBV10-3 and TRBJ2-2; no clear D. The V gene lost 6 bases and the J gene lost 1 base, with 9 bases spanning the gap. CDR3 size: 14 residues. Germline assignment: CDR1 ENHRY and CDR2 SYGVKD. The chain's CDR3 is CAIRARQNTGELFF. In DNA form, the CDR3 reads TGTGCCATCAGGGCGAGACAGAACACCGGGGAGCTGTTTTTT.

Of note for this clonotype: Given a much more abundant clone one base away, this may be a read error. The chain carries TRBV7-9 and TRBJ2-5, with D hard to call. The V and J ends lost 5 bases and 9 bases respectively, with 16 bases between them. This CDR3 is built from 13 residues. Germline V gives CDR1 SEHNR, CDR2 FQNEAQ (reference sequence). The CDR3 loop is CASSPGKAWAQYF. The CDR3 DNA is TGTGCCAGCAGCCCTGGGAAGGCCTGGGCCCAGTACTTC.

This clonotype was counted at least ten times. V and J are TRBV20-1 and TRBJ2-7; perhaps D is TRBD1 or TRBD2 (5 bases each). The CDR3 has 15 amino acids. The germline V gene has CDR1 DFQATT and CDR2 SNEGSKA (reference sequence). V dropped 0 bases and J dropped 4 bases, with 16 bases sitting between them. In DNA, the CDR3 is TGCAGTGCTAGAGATCCCGCAGGGAGTGAATACGAGCAGTACTTC. It yields the protein CSARDPAGSEYEQYF.

This clonotype was seen ten or more times. This sequence joins TRBV19 and TRBJ2-2, with D perhaps matching TRBD2 (5 bases). The CDR3 spans 13 residues. Trimming left V 3 bases short and J 5 bases short, with 7 bases between. In germline, CDR1 is LNHDA, CDR2 SQIVND (reference sequence). CDR3 residues: CASSIRGTGELFF. The CDR3 DNA reads as TGTGCCAGTAGTATTCGGGGTACCGGGGAGCTGTTTTTT.

This clonotype was counted many times. The chain is built from TRBV19 and TRBJ2-5; 7 nucleotides line up with TRBD2. CDR1 and CDR2 from the germline V gene are LNHDA and SQIVND (reference sequence). Trimming at V came to 5 bases and at J to 0 bases, leaving 12 bases not matched to a gene. CDR3 size: 17 residues. The CDR3 sequence: CASSSIWTRRYQETQYF. CDR3 in DNA: TGTGCCAGTAGTTCCATCTGGACTAGACGGTACCAAGAGACCCAGTACTTC.

This clonotype was detected ten times or more. The CDR3 sequence is CASSLVSVEETQYF. CDR3 bases: TGTGCCAGCAGCTTAGTTAGTGTCGAAGAGACCCAGTACTTC. V and J are TRBV11-2 and TRBJ2-5; D is undetermined. The CDR3 covers 14 residues. The germline gives CDR1 SGHAT, CDR2 FQNNGV. V dropped 1 base and J dropped 3 bases, with 9 bases sitting between them.

The chain uses TRBV5-5 and TRBJ2-1, with a weak D call TRBD1 (6 bases). The V gene's germline CDR1 is SGHKS and CDR2 YYEKEE (reference sequence). V was shortened by 4 bases and J by 0 bases, with 14 bases between the two germline ends. The CDR3 is made up of 16 amino acids. The CDR3 here is CASSPVRGSSYNEQFF. DNA of the CDR3: TGTGCCAGCAGCCCTGTTAGGGGGAGCTCCTACAATGAGCAGTTCTTC.

This clonotype occurred many times. This sequence joins TRBV6-4 and TRBJ2-2; 10 bases match TRBD2. Germline loops: CDR1 MRHNA, CDR2 SNTAGT. Trimming removed 6 bases from V and 6 bases from J; junction bases left unmatched: 7. The CDR3 contains 15 residues. Written as DNA, the CDR3 is TGTGCCAGCAGCGGCCCTAGCGGGAGTGCCGGGGAGCTGTTTTTT. Its translation is CASSGPSGSAGELFF.

Turning to this clonotype: It is likely a read error: a sequence one base away is far more abundant. CDR3 sequence: CASQGQVPGELFF. The CDR3 DNA reads TGTGCCAGCCAAGGACAGGTGCCCGGGGAGCTGTTTTTT. The V and J genes are TRBV10-2 and TRBJ2-2; 7 bases map to TRBD1. Germline loops: CDR1 WSHSY, CDR2 SAAADI. The CDR3 has 13 residues.